This T cell receptor (beta chain) was captured by sequencing in a study of T cell changes during pregnancy in multiple sclerosis. Profiled with immunoSEQ multiplex PCR; TCRdb holds only in-frame clones, not every one. The data contain about 75,000 clones, approximately 88% of them singletons. The V end was cut by 8 bases, the J end by 8 bases, with 13 bases between. The CDR3 runs to 11 residues. CDR1 and CDR2 (germline): LNHNV, YYDKDF (reference sequence). The source is a female donor in good health, enrolled as a control in a pregnancy study. Here the sequenced sample was peripheral blood, taken in the first trimester of pregnancy. This chain connects TRBV15 to TRBJ2-7; possible D gene TRBD1, 5 bases. The CDR3 loop is CATRQFNKQYF. In nucleotides, the CDR3 is TGTGCCACCCGACAGTTTAACAAGCAGTACTTC.